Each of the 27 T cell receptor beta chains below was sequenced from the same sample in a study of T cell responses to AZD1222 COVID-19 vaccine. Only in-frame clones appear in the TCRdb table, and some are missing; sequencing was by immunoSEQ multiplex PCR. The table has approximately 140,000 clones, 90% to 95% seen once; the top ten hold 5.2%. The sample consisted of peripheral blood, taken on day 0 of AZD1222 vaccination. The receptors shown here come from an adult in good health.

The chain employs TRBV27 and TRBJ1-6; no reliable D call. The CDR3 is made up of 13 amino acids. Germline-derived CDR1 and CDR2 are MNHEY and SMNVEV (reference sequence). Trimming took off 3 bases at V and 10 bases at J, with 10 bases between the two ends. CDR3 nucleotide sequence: TGTGCCAGCAGTTTGTGGGATGGGTCACCCCTCCACTTT. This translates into CASSLWDGSPLHF.

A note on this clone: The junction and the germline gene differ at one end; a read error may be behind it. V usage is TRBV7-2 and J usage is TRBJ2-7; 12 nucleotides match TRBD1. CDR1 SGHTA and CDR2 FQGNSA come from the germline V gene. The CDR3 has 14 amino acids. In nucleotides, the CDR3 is TGCGCCAGTGCTTACGGGACAGGGGGCAACGAGCAGTACTTC. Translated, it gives CASAYGTGGNEQYF.

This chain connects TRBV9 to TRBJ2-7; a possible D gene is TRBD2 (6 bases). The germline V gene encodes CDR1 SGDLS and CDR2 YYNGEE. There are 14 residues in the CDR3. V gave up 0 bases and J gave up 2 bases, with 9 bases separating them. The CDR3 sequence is CASSVGGGPYEQYF. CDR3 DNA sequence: TGTGCCAGCAGCGTAGGTGGAGGGCCCTACGAGCAGTACTTC.

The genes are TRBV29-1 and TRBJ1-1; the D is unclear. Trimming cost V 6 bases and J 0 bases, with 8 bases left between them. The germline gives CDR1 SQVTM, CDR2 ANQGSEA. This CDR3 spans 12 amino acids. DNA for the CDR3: TGCAGCGTCCGACAATTGAACACTGAAGCTTTCTTT. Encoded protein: CSVRQLNTEAFF.

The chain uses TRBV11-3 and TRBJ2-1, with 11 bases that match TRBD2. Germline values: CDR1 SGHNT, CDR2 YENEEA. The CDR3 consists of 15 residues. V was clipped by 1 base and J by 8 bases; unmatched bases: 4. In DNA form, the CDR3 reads TGTGCCAGCAGCTTAGCGGCTAGCGGGAGGCATGAGCAGTTCTTC. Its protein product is CASSLAASGRHEQFF.

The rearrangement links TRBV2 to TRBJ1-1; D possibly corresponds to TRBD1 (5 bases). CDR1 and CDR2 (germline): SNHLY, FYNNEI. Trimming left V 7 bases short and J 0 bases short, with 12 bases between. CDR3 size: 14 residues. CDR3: CASTLNRMNTEAFF. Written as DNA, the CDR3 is TGTGCCAGCACCCTCAACAGGATGAACACTGAAGCTTTCTTT.

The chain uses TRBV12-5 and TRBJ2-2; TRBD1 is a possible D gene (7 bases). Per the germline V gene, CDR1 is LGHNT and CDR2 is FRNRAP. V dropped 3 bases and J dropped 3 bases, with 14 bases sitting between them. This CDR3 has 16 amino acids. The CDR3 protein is CASGFEAGGHTGELFF. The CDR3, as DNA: TGTGCTAGTGGTTTCGAGGCAGGGGGGCACACCGGGGAGCTGTTTTTT.

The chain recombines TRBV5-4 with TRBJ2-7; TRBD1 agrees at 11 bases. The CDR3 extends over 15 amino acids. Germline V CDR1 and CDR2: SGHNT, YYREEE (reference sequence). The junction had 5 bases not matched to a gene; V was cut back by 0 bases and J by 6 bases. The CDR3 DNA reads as TGTGCCAGCAGCTTGGCTGGGACAGGGGGACTCGAGCAGTACTTC. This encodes CASSLAGTGGLEQYF.

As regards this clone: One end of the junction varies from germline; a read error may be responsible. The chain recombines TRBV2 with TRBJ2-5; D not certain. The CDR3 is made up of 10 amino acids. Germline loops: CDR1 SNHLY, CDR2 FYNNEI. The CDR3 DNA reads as TGTGCCAGCAGTGGACCAGTTCAAGACTTC. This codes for CASSGPVQDF. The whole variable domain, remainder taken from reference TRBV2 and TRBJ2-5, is EPEVTQTPSHQVTQMGQEVILRCVPISNHLYFYWYRQILGQKVEFLVSFYNNEISEKSEIFDDQFSVERPDGSNFTLKIRSTKLEDSAMYFCASSGPVQDFGPGTRLLVL.

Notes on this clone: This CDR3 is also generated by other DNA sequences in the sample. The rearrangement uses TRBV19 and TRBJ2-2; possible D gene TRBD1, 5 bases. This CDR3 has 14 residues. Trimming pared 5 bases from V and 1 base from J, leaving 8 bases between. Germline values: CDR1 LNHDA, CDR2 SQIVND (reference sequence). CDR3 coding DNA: TGTGCCAGTAGTCCTAGGGGGAACACCGGGGAGCTGTTTTTT. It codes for CASSPRGNTGELFF.

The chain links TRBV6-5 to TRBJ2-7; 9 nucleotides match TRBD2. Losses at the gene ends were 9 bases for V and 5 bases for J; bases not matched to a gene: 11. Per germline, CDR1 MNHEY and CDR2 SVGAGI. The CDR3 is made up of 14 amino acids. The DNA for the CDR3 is TGTGCCAGTTCTTCTGCGGGAGGGTACCACGAGCAGTACTTC. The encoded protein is CASSSAGGYHEQYF.

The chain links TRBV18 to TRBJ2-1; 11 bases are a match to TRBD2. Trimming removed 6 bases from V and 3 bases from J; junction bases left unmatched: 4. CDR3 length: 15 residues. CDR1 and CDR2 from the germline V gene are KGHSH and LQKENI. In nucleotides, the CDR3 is TGTGCCAGCTCGCCGACTAGCGGGAACTACAATGAGCAGTTCTTC. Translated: CASSPTSGNYNEQFF.

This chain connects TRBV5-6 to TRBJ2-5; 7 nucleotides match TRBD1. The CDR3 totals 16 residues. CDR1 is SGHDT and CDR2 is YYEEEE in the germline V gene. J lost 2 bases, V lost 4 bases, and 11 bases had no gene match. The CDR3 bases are TGTGCCAGCAGCGGAAGGACAGGCCGAGGTCAAGAGACCCAGTACTTC. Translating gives CASSGRTGRGQETQYF.

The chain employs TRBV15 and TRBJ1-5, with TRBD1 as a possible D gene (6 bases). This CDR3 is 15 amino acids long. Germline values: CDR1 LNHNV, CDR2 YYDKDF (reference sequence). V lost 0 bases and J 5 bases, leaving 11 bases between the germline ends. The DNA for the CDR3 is TGTGCCACCAGCAGAGAAGGGGGGAGGCATCAGCCCCAGCATTTT. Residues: CATSREGGRHQPQHF. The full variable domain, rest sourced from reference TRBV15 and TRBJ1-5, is DAMVIQNPRYQVTQFGKPVTLSCSQTLNHNVMYWYQQKSSQAPKLLFHYYDKDFNNEADTPDNFQSRRPNTSFCFLDIRSPGLGDTAMYLCATSREGGRHQPQHFGDGTRLSIL.

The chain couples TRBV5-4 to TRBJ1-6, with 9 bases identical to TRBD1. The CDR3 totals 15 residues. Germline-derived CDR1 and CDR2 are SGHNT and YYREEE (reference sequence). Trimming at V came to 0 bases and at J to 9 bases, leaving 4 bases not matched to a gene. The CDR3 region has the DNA TGTGCCAGCAGCTTGGTGGACAGGGGACGTTCACCCCTCCACTTT. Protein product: CASSLVDRGRSPLHF.

CDR3 residues: CASSQHGGRGDEKLFF. CDR3 DNA sequence: TGTGCCAGCAGCCAGCACGGGGGCCGGGGGGATGAAAAACTGTTTTTT. The V and J genes are TRBV4-2 and TRBJ1-4; possibly TRBD1 for D (6 bases). The germline V and J ends were trimmed by 3 bases and 6 bases, with 17 bases remaining between them. Germline V gives CDR1 LGHNA, CDR2 YNFKEQ. The CDR3 runs to 16 residues.

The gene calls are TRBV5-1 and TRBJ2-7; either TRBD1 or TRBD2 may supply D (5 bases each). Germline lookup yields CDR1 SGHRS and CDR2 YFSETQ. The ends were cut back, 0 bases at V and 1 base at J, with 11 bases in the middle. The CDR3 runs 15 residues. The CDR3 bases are TGCGCCAGCAGCTTGGAGGGGACCGGGTCCTACGAGCAGTACTTC. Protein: CASSLEGTGSYEQYF.

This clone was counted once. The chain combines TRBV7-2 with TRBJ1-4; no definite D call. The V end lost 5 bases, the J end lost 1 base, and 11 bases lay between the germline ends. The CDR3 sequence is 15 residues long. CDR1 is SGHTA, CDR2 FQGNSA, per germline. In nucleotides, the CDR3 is TGTGCCAGCAGCCCCACGGTCGTAACTAATGAAAAACTGTTTTTT. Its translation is CASSPTVVTNEKLFF. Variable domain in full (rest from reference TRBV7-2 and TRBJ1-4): GAGVSQSPSNKVTEKGKDVELRCDPISGHTALYWYRQSLGQGLEFLIYFQGNSAPDKSGLPSDRFSAERTGGSVSTLTIQRTQQEDSAVYLCASSPTVVTNEKLFFGSGTQLSVL.

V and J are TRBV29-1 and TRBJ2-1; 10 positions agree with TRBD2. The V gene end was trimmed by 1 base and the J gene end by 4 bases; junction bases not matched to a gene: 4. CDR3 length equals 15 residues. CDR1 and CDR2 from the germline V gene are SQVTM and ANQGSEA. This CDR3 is CSVEGLAGFYNEQFF. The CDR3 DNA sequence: TGCAGCGTTGAAGGACTAGCGGGCTTTTACAATGAGCAGTTCTTC.

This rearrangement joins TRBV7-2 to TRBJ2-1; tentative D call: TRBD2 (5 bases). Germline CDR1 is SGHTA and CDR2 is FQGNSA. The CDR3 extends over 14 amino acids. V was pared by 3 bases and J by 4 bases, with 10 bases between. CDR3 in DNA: TGTGCCAGCAGCTTTGCGGGCACTTACAATGAGCAGTTCTTC. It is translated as CASSFAGTYNEQFF.

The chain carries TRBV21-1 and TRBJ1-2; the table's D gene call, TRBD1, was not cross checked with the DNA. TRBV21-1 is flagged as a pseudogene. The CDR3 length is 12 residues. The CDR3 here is CASSKAGNGYTF. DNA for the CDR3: TGTGCCAGCAGCAAGGCAGGGAATGGCTACACCTTC.

The CDR3 region has the DNA TGCAGTGCTAGTGTCAGCACTAACTATGGCTACACCTTC. Its translation: CSASVSTNYGYTF. The rearrangement uses TRBV20-1 and TRBJ1-2, with D hard to call. Per the germline V gene, CDR1 is DFQATT and CDR2 is SNEGSKA (reference sequence). The CDR3 loop spans 13 amino acids. V was cut by 3 bases and J by 0 bases, with 8 bases left in between.

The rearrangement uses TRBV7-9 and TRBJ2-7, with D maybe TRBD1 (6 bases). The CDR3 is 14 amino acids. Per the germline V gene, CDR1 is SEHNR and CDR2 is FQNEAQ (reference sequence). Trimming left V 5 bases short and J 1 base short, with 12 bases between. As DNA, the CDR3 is TGTGCCAGCAGCGCGGACAGCTTTTCCTACGAGCAGTACTTC. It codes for CASSADSFSYEQYF.

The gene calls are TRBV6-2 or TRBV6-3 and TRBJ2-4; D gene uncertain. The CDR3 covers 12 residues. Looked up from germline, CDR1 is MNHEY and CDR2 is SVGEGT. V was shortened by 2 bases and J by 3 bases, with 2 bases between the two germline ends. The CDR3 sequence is CASSYGKNIQYF. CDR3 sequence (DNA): TGTGCCAGCAGTTACGGCAAAAACATTCAGTACTTC.

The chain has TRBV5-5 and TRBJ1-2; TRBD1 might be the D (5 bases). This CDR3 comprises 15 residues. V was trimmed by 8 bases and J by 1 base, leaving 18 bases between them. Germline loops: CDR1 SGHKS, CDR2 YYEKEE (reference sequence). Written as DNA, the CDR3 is TGTGCCAGTCAGGCTCGAATGGGGGTTAACTATGGCTACACCTTC. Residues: CASQARMGVNYGYTF.

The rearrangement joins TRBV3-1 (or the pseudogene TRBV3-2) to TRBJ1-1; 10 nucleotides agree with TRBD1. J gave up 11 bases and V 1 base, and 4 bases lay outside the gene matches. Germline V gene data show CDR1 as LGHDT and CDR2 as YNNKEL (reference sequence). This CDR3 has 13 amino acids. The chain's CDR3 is CASSQGTGGYAFF. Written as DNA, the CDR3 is TGTGCCAGCAGCCAAGGGACAGGGGGTTATGCTTTCTTT.

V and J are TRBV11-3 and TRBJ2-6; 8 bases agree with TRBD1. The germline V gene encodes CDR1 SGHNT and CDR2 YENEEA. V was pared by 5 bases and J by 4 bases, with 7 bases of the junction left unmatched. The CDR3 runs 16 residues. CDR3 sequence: CASSEWTGNGANVLTF. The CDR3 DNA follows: TGTGCCAGCAGCGAGTGGACAGGGAACGGGGCCAACGTCCTGACTTTC.